Listed below are T cell receptor beta chains from one sample, sequenced in a study of CD8 T cells in Susac syndrome. In TCRdb, the immunoSEQ multiplex PCR reads were re-called with MiXCR into one record per CDR3 protein. The table lists around 150,000 distinct CDR3 sequences, roughly 95% of them singletons. The sequenced material came from CD4+ T cells from PBMCs. These receptors were obtained from a human donor with multiple sclerosis. Each CDR3 is given with its conserved first and last residue. Each record gives: CDR3 protein, CDR3 DNA, V gene, D gene, clone size, J gene. A D gene is named only where the DNA matches it firmly. The size of a clone is reported for some rows only, either as once, few or many, or as a class for expanded clones.

CDR3: CASSPGISGNTIYF
DNA: TGTGCCAGCTCACCCGGGATTTCTGGAAACACCATATATTTT
V: TRBV18
D: -
size: -
J: TRBJ1-3

CDR3: CASSTYTTGELFF
DNA: TGTGCCAGTAGTACTTATACCACCGGGGAGCTGTTTTTT
V: TRBV19
D: -
size: -
J: TRBJ2-2

CDR3: CSVEGGTSGSRDTQYF
DNA: TGCAGCGTTGAAGGAGGAACTAGCGGGAGTCGTGATACGCAGTATTTT
V: TRBV29-1
D: TRBD2
size: -
J: TRBJ2-3

CDR3: CASSPGELQYF
DNA: TGTGCCAGCAGTCCCGGGGAACTTCAGTACTTC
V: TRBV7-2
D: -
size: once
J: TRBJ2-4

CDR3: CATRSGHEQYF
DNA: TGTGCCACTCGCTCGGGCCACGAGCAGTACTTC
V: TRBV27
D: -
size: -
J: TRBJ2-7

CDR3: CASSSAGRLQETQYF
DNA: TGTGCCAGCAGCTCGGCAGGGAGACTTCAAGAGACCCAGTACTTC
V: TRBV5-4
D: -
size: -
J: TRBJ2-5

CDR3: CASSILEGHGQPQHF
DNA: TGTGCCAGTAGTATACTTGAGGGGCATGGTCAGCCCCAGCATTTT
V: TRBV19
D: -
size: -
J: TRBJ1-5

CDR3: CASSLGLIGTSKAEQYF
DNA: TGCGCCAGCAGCTTGGGATTGATTGGGACTAGCAAGGCCGAGCAGTACTTC
V: TRBV5-1
D: TRBD2
size: -
J: TRBJ2-7

CDR3: CASGLDDQPQHF
DNA: TGTGCTAGTGGTTTAGATGATCAGCCCCAGCATTTT
V: TRBV12-5
D: -
size: -
J: TRBJ1-5

CDR3: CASSWLRETEAFF
DNA: TGTGCCAGCAGCTGGCTTAGGGAGACTGAAGCTTTCTTT
V: TRBV7-2
D: -
size: -
J: TRBJ1-1

CDR3: CASSVGSGYTDTQYF
DNA: TGTGCCAGCAGCGTAGGAAGCGGCTACACAGATACGCAGTATTTT
V: TRBV9
D: -
size: -
J: TRBJ2-3

CDR3: CSATGGRGNTEAFF
DNA: TGCAGTGCCACTGGGGGGAGGGGAAACACTGAAGCTTTCTTT
V: TRBV20-1
D: -
size: -
J: TRBJ1-1

CDR3: CASSARTGQETQYF
DNA: TGTGCCAGCAGCGCCCGGACAGGGCAAGAGACCCAGTACTTC
V: TRBV9
D: TRBD1
size: -
J: TRBJ2-5

CDR3: CASSGVTTGNYNEQFF
DNA: TGTGCCAGCAGCGGCGTCACGACAGGTAACTACAATGAGCAGTTCTTC
V: TRBV7-2
D: -
size: -
J: TRBJ2-1

CDR3: CATQHPNTGELFF
DNA: TGTGCCACCCAACACCCGAACACCGGGGAGCTGTTTTTT
V: TRBV25-1
D: -
size: -
J: TRBJ2-2

CDR3: CASSAGPNQPQHF
DNA: TGTGCCAGCAGCGCGGGCCCCAATCAGCCCCAGCATTTT
V: TRBV7-2
D: -
size: -
J: TRBJ1-5

CDR3: CASSVTGSYDNEQFF
DNA: TGTGCCAGCAGCGTGACGGGGAGTTACGACAATGAGCAGTTCTTC
V: TRBV9
D: -
size: -
J: TRBJ2-1

CDR3: CAWSVSGYGYTF
DNA: TGTGCCTGGAGTGTGAGCGGCTATGGCTACACCTTC
V: TRBV30
D: -
size: -
J: TRBJ1-2

CDR3: CPSRRMGGRGTNQPQHF
DNA: TGTCCCAGTAGACGGATGGGGGGGCGGGGTACCAATCAGCCCCAGCATTTT
V: TRBV19
D: -
size: -
J: TRBJ1-5

CDR3: CASSLDRVGETQYF
DNA: TGTGCCAGCAGCCTCGACAGGGTTGGGGAGACCCAGTACTTC
V: TRBV5-6
D: TRBD1
size: -
J: TRBJ2-5

CDR3: CASSLDNYGYTF
DNA: TGCGCCAGCAGCTTGGACAACTATGGCTACACCTTC
V: TRBV5-1
D: -
size: -
J: TRBJ1-2

CDR3: CASSQDGGKPEKLFF
DNA: TGTGCCAGCAGCCAAGATGGGGGGAAGCCCGAAAAACTGTTTTTT
V: TRBV4-2
D: -
size: -
J: TRBJ1-4